This TCR beta chain is drawn from a study of shared clonotypes between healthy human individuals. Across the study: Researchers drew samples from a couple of women and a few men aged 18 to 49.

This CDR3 has 16 amino acids. Germline-derived CDR1 and CDR2 are SGHRS and YFSETQ. V lost 0 bases, J lost 3 bases, and 16 bases lay in between. Repertoires were generated with immunoSEQ multiplex PCR, while TCRdb's copy carries only in-frame clones and drops some. The sample records some 470,000 clones, 60% to 85% being singletons. Material for sequencing was PBMCs. The chain employs TRBV5-1 and TRBJ2-7, with D perhaps matching TRBD2 (5 bases). The sequence was obtained from a woman between 40 and 50 years old in good health. Some clones in this sample may be carry-over from other donors' samples. CDR3 nucleotide sequence: TGCGCCAGCAGCTTGGAGGATCGGGGATATCTCTACGAGCAGTACTTC. It encodes CASSLEDRGYLYEQYF.